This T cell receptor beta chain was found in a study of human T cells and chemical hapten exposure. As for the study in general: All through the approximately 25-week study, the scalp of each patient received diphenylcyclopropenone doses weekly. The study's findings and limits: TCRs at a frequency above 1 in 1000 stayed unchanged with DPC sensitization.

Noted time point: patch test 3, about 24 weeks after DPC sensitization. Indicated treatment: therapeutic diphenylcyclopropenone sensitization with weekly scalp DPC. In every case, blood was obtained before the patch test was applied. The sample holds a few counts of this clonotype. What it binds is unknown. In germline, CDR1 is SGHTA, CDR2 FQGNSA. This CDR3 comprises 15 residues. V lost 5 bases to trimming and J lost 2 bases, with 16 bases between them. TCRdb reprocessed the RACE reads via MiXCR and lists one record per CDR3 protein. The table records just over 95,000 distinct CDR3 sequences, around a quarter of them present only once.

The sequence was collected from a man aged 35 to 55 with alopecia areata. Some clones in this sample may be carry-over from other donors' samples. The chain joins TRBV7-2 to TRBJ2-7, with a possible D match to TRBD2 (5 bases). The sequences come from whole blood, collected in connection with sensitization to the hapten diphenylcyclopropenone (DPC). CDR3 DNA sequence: TGTGCCAGCAGCCGAGGGCTAGGTCCTACCTACGAGCAGTACTTC. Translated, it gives CASSRGLGPTYEQYF.